This T cell receptor beta chain was recovered during a study of brain T cells in children with intractable seizures (dated by TCRdb to the early 2020s). For the wider study: As a first screen for immune gene transcripts, resected brain tissue from approximately 49 pediatric epilepsy surgery cases was run on a NanoString immunology panel. Among the approximately twelve selected surgery cases, pre-surgery blood was additionally sequenced for eight, leaving four cases with brain tissue only.

The CDR3 starts with the cysteine, ends with the phenylalanine, and has 19 residues. Just CDR3 DNA is preserved here, 57 bases in frame from base 1. The germline V gene (reference sequence) supplies CDR1 PRHDT and CDR2 FYEKMQ. V trim: 0 bases; J trim: 0 bases; unmatched bases: 6. The immunoSEQ assay was applied to genomic DNA to generate the TCR beta chain sequences. The paper's data handling went like this. CDR3 sequences that did not begin with the conserved framework cysteine at position 104 were removed manually. To get clonality, the normalized Shannon's Diversity Index was subtracted from one, giving values from 0 (maximal diversity) to 1 (oligoclonal). To check whether a given CDR3 had different frequencies in two samples, for example brain versus blood, chi-squared comparison-of-proportions tests were used. Public clonotypes were found through immuneACCESS searches, while the VDJdb browser was used to judge similarity to known antiviral clonotypes. The clones in this table, taken by TCRdb from immuneACCESS, are in-frame only. Not every clone is retained; where verified, under half of the shortfall comes from an unresolved V gene, and the cause of the rest is unknown. V and J calls and clone size are given by that table; D and trimming were obtained from the DNA. The sample has around 340,000 clones on record, over 90% of them singletons. The top ten clones comprise 5.7% of the sample.

Results the study describes overall, beyond this receptor: Because pre- and post-surgery blood were sequenced to different depths, clones absent from the pre-surgery sample may reflect undersampling. The patients' HCMV serostatus was not known, and viral specificity was inferred solely from CDR3 sequence similarity.

A word on this clone: The clone's antigen remains unknown. Base qualities are not at hand, and no much larger clone is one base apart.

The intended sense of this specimen's time point label: blood from clinic visit 5 months post-surgery; TSC patient then seizure free. The surgery cases showing the highest brain T cell transcript signatures were chosen for TCR beta chain sequencing of brain tissue and, when available, of blood. Before surgery, the patients had been given at least one anti-epileptic drug. TCR-sequenced patients were children with drug-resistant epilepsy due to tuberous sclerosis complex, focal cortical dysplasia, Rasmussen encephalitis or hemimegalencephaly. The Monarch genomic DNA purification kit was used to extract bulk genomic DNA from unsorted brain tissue and from whole blood.

The source material was peripheral blood, sampled around 5 months after surgery. The receptor was derived from a boy in the first two years of life with tuberous sclerosis and intractable seizures. In this chain, TRBV13 is recombined with TRBJ2-1; TRBD2 fits 12 bases in the junction. In nucleotides, the sequence is TGTGCCAGCAGCTTAGGAGCGGCTAGCGGGGGGGCCTCCTACAATGAGCAGTTCTTC. Its coded protein is CASSLGAASGGASYNEQFF.